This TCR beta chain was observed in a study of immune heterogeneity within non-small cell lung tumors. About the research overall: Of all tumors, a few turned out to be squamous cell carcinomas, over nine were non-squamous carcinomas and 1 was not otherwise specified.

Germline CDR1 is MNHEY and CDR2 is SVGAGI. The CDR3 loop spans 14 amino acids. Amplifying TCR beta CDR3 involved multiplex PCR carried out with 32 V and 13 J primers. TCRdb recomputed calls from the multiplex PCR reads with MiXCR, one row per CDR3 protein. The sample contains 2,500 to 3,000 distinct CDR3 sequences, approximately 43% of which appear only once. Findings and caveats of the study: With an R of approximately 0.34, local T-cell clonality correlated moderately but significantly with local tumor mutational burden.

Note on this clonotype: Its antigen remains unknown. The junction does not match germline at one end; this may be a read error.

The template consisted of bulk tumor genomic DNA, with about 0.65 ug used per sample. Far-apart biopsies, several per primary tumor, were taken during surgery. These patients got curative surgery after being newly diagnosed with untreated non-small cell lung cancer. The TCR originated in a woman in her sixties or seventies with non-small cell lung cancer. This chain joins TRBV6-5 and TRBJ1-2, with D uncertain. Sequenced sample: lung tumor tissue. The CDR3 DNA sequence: TGTGCCAACAGTTACTCGTTTGGGAGCTATGGCTACACCTTC. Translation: CANSYSFGSYGYTF.